This T cell receptor (beta chain) comes out of a study of blood T cell repertoires in COVID-19. Looking at the study overall: Italy, Spain and the United States were the sources of the convalescent and acute COVID-19 samples. In each case, the material was cDNA or gDNA derived from T cells, B-cell-depleted T cells, or PBMCs.

This clone was observed a single time. In the original analysis: Amplifying reference gene primers gave estimates of nucleated cell counts. Produced via immunoSEQ multiplex PCR; TCRdb's table is partial and in-frame only. V and J calls and clone size come straight from that table; D and trimming were deduced from the DNA. The table shows about 87,000 clones, with over 75% occurring only once. Germline V CDR1 and CDR2: LGHNA, YSLEER. Trimming at V came to 0 bases and at J to 4 bases, leaving 8 bases not matched to a gene. The CDR3 length is 17 residues. The Seattle patients joined while their infection was active and were tracked longitudinally afterward.

This chain links TRBV4-3 with TRBJ2-2; 7 bases map to TRBD2. The clonotype was recovered from a woman at least 80 years old with COVID-19, enrolled during active disease. The specimen sequenced was peripheral blood. CDR3 region: CASSQDGRGLGTGELFF. DNA of the CDR3: TGCGCCAGCAGCCAAGATGGGCGGGGGTTGGGCACCGGGGAGCTGTTTTTT.